This T cell receptor (beta chain) was retrieved from a study of memory CD4+ T cells and cytomegalovirus serostatus. Source study methods: After removing out-of-frame reads, 2 million to 2.5 million distinct TCRbeta sequences remained. TCRdb keeps only in-frame clones here, not all; method: immunoSEQ multiplex PCR. Clone size and V and J calls were adopted from that table, with D and trimming inferred from the DNA. In the table there are some 29,000 clones, 65% to 80% of which are singletons. Single viable CD3+CD4+CD8-CD45RO+ cells were sorted as the memory CD4+ T cells. V gave up 9 bases and J gave up 9 bases; unmatched junction bases: 9. CDR1 and CDR2 from the germline V gene are LNHDA and SQIVND (reference sequence). The CDR3 spans 14 residues.

Source material: memory CD4+ T cells from blood. V is TRBV19 and J is TRBJ1-6; 9 bases agree with TRBD1. This clonotype was obtained from an adult in good health and CMV-seronegative. Some clones in this sample may be carry-over from other donors' samples. CDR3 bases: TGTGCCAGCCTTCGAGGGACAGGGCTTTCACCCCTCCACTTT. It codes for CASLRGTGLSPLHF.